This T cell receptor (beta chain) comes out of a study of cytomegalovirus exposure and HLA in healthy donors. PCR primers comprised 60 Vbeta and 13 Jbeta primers. TCRdb's table, derived via immunoSEQ multiplex PCR, lists solely in-frame clones and lacks some. The table lists about 110,000 clones. The length of the CDR3 is 14 residues. V dropped 6 bases and J dropped 6; count of bases not matched to a gene: 8. From germline, CDR1 is MDHEN and CDR2 SYDVKM. The receptor's source is a man aged 40-49 years in good health and CMV-seropositive. The V call is TRBV28, the J call TRBJ1-5; TRBD1 matches 7 bases. What was sequenced was PBMCs. The CDR3 DNA sequence: TGTGCCAGCAGGGAAGGGGGCTTGGGTCAGCCCCAGCATTTT. The encoded protein is CASREGGLGQPQHF.